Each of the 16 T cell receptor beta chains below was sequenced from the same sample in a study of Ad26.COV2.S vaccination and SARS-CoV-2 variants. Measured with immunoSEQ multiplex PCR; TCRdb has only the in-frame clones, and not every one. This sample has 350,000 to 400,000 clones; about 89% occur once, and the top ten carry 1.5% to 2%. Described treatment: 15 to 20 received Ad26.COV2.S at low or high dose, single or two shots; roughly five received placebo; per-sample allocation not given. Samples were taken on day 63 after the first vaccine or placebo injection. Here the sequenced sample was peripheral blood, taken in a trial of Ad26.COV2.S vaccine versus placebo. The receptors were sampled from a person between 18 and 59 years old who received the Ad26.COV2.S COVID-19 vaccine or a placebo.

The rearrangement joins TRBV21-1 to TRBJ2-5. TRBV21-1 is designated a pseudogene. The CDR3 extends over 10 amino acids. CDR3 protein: CARLGETQYF. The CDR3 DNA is TGTGCCCGCCTTGGTGAGACCCAGTACTTC.

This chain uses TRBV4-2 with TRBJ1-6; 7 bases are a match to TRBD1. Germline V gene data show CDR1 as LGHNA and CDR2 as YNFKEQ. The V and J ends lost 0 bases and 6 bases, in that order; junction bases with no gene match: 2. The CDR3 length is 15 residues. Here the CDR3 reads CASSQERGLNSPLHF. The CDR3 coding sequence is TGTGCCAGCAGCCAAGAGAGGGGGCTTAATTCACCCCTCCACTTT.

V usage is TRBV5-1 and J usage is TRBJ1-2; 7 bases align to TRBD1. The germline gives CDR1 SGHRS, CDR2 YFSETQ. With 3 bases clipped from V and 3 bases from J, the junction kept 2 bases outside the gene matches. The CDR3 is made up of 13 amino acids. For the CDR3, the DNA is TGCGCCAGCAGCTATACAGGGGACTATGGCTACACCTTC. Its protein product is CASSYTGDYGYTF.

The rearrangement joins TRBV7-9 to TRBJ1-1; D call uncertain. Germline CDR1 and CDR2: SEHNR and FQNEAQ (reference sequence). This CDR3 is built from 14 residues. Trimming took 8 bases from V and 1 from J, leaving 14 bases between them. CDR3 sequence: CASGLVTSNTEAFF. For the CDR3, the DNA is TGTGCCAGCGGGTTGGTAACCTCGAACACTGAAGCTTTCTTT.

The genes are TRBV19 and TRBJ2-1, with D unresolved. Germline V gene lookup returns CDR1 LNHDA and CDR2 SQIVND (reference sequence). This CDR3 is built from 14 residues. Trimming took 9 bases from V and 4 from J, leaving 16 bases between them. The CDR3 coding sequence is TGTGCCAGCTCCCGTTCGAACTCTTACAATGAGCAGTTCTTC. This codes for CASSRSNSYNEQFF. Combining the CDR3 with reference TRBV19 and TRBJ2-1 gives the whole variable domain DGGITQSPKYLFRKEGQNVTLSCEQNLNHDAMYWYRQDPGQGLRLIYYSQIVNDFQKGDIAEGYSVSREKKESFPLTVTSAQKNPTAFYLCASSRSNSYNEQFFGPGTRLTVL.

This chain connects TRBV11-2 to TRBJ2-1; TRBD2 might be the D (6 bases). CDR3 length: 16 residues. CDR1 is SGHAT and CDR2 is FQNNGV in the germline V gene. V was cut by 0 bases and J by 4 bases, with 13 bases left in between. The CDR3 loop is CASSLDMGLQYNEQFF. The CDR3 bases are TGTGCCAGCAGCTTAGATATGGGACTCCAGTACAATGAGCAGTTCTTC.

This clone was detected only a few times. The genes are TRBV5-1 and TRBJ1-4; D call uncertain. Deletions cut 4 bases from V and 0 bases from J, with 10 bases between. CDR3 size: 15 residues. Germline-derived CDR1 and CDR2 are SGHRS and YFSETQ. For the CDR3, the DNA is TGCGCCAGCAGCCGTGATCCCGCAACTAATGAAAAACTGTTTTTT. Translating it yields CASSRDPATNEKLFF.

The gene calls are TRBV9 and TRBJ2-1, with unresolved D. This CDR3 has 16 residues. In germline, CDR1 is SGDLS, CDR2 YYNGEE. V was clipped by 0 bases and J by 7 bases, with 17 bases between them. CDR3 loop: CASSVGALLGFNEQFF. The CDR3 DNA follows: TGTGCCAGCAGCGTAGGGGCCCTACTTGGTTTTAATGAGCAGTTCTTC. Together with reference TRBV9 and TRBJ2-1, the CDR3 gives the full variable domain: DSGVTQTPKHLITATGQRVTLRCSPRSGDLSVYWYQQSLDQGLQFLIQYYNGEERAKGNILERFSAQQFPDLHSELNLSSLELGDSALYFCASSVGALLGFNEQFFGPGTRLTVL.

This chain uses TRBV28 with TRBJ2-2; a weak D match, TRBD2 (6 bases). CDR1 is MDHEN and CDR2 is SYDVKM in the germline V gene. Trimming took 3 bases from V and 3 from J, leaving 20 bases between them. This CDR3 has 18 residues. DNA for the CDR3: TGTGCCAGCAGTTTTGGAGGGATTCTTACGATTGACACCGGGGAGCTGTTTTTT. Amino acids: CASSFGGILTIDTGELFF.

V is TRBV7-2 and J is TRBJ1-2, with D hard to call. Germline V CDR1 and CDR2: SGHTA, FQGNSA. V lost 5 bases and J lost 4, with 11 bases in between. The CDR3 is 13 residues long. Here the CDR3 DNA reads TGTGCCAGCAGCCCCTCACGATCCTATGGCTACACCTTC. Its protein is CASSPSRSYGYTF.

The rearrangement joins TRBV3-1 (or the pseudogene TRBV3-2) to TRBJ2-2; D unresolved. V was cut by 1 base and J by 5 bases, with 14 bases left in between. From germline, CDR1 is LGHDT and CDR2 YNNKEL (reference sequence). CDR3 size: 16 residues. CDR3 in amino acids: CASSQGISVGTGELFF. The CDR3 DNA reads TGTGCCAGCAGCCAAGGAATCTCGGTCGGTACCGGGGAGCTGTTTTTT.

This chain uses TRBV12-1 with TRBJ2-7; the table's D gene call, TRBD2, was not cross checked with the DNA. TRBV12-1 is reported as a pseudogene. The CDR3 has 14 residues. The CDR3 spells CASSFERENYEQYF. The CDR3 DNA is TGTGCCAGCAGCTTTGAGCGGGAGAACTACGAGCAGTACTTC.

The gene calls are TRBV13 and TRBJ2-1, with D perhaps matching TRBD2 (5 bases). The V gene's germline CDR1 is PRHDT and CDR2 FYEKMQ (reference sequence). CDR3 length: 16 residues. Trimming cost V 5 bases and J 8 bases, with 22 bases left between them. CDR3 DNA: TGTGCCAGCAGCCCCCACCGGGGAGAAACGGGCGATGAGCAGTTCTTC. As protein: CASSPHRGETGDEQFF.

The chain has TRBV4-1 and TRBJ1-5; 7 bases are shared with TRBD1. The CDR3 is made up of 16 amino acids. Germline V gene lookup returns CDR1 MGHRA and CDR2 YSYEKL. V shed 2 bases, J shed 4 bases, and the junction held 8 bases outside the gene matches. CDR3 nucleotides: TGCGCCAGCAGCCAATGGACCGGGACAGATAATCAGCCCCAGCATTTT. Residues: CASSQWTGTDNQPQHF.

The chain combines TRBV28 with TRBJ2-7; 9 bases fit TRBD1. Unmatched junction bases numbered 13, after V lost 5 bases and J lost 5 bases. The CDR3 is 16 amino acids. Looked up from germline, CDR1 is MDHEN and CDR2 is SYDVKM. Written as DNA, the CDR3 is TGTGCCAGCAGTCGTCGGCTGGGACAGGGAAGCAACGAGCAGTACTTC. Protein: CASSRRLGQGSNEQYF.

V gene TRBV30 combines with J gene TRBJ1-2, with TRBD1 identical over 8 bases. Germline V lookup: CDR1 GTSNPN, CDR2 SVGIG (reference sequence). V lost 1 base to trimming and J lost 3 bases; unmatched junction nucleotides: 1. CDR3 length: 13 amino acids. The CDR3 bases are TGTGCCTGGAGTGCGACAGGGGACTATGGCTACACCTTC. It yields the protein CAWSATGDYGYTF.